The 3 T cell receptor beta chains in this list originate from one sample, sequenced in a study of CD8 T cells in Susac syndrome. Random hexamers were used to reverse transcribe about 0.5 to 1 ug of RNA. TCRdb reprocessed the immunoSEQ multiplex PCR reads with MiXCR, giving one entry per CDR3 protein. The sample has 120,000 or so distinct CDR3 sequences, 90% to 95% seen once. Sequencing was performed on CD4+ T cells from PBMCs. Every receptor here comes from a human donor with multiple sclerosis.

V and J are TRBV5-1 and TRBJ2-7; 7 bases fit TRBD2. V gave up 4 bases and J gave up 1 base; unmatched junction bases: 8. This CDR3 is built from 15 residues. The germline V gene has CDR1 SGHRS and CDR2 YFSETQ. The DNA of the CDR3 is TGCGCCAGCAGCCCTCGGCGGGGGTCTTCCTACGAGCAGTACTTC. It yields the protein CASSPRRGSSYEQYF. Full variable domain (remainder filled in from reference TRBV5-1 and TRBJ2-7): KAGVTQTPRYLIKTRGQQVTLSCSPISGHRSVSWYQQTPGQGLQFLFEYFSETQRNKGNFPGRFSGRQFSNSRSEMNVSTLELGDSALYLCASSPRRGSSYEQYFGPGTRLTVT.

J is TRBJ1-2 and V is TRBV5-6, with TRBD1 identical over 8 bases. Germline CDR1 reads SGHDT; CDR2 reads YYEEEE. The CDR3 is made up of 14 amino acids. V shed 6 bases and J 8 bases; nucleotides not matched to a gene: 12. For the CDR3, the DNA is TGTGCCAGCACCCCACGACAGGGGTTGAGCGGCTACACCTTC. It translates to CASTPRQGLSGYTF. Variable domain in full (rest from reference TRBV5-6 and TRBJ1-2): DAGVTQSPTHLIKTRGQQVTLRCSPKSGHDTVSWYQQALGQGPQFIFQYYEEEERQRGNFPDRFSGHQFPNYSSELNVNALLLGDSALYLCASTPRQGLSGYTFGSGTRLTVV.

The J gene is TRBJ1-3, the V gene TRBV5-1; D ambiguous. The CDR3 sequence is 14 residues long. The V end lost 2 bases, the J end lost 2 bases, and 8 bases lay between the germline ends. Germline V gives CDR1 SGHRS, CDR2 YFSETQ. The CDR3 spells CASSFGSAGNTIYF. In DNA form, the CDR3 reads TGCGCCAGCAGCTTCGGAAGCGCTGGAAACACCATATATTTT.